This T cell receptor beta chain was recovered during a study of shared clonotypes between healthy human individuals. Produced via immunoSEQ multiplex PCR; TCRdb's table is partial and in-frame only. The sample shows under 1,100,000 clones, 60% to 80% of them seen only once. Recent acute infections and vaccinations were absent in the healthy HIV-negative adult donors. Trimming took off 5 bases at V and 1 base at J, with 8 bases between the two ends. Germline-derived CDR1 and CDR2 are SGHNT and YENEEA. The CDR3 length is 13 residues. Regarding this clone: Its target is unknown.

Study outcomes and limitations: Non-shared clonotypes had lower generation probabilities than clonotypes shared by all four sorted-subset donors. Memory subsets generally showed lower estimated richness than naive subsets.

Sequencing was done on a sample of memory CD4+ T cells sorted from blood. Stated subset: CD45RA-negative fraction. The chain couples TRBV11-3 to TRBJ2-5, with D uncertain. This clonotype was obtained from a young man in good health. The CDR3 nucleotides read TGTGCCAGCAGCCGGTCGGCCCAAGAGACCCAGTACTTC. This sequence encodes CASSRSAQETQYF. Full variable domain (outside the CDR3, taken from reference TRBV11-3 and TRBJ2-5): EAGVVQSPRYKIIEKKQPVAFWCNPISGHNTLYWYLQNLGQGPELLIRYENEEAVDDSQLPKDRFSAERLKGVDSTLKIQPAELGDSAVYLCASSRSAQETQYFGPGTRLLVL.